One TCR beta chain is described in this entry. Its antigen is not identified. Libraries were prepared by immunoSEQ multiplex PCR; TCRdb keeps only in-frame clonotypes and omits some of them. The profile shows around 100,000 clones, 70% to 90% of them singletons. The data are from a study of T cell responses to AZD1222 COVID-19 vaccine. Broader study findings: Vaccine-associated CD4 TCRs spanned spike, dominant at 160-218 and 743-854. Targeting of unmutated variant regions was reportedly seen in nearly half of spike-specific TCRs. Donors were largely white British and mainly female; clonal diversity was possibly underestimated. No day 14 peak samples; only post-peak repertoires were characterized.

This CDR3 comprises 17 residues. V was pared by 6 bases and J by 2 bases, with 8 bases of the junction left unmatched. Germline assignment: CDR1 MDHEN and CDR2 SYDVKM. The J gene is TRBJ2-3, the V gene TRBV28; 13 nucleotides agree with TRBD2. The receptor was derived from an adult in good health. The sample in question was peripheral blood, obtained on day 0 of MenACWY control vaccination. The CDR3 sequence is CASRPTSGRAYTDTQYF. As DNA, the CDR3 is TGTGCCAGCAGGCCCACTAGCGGGAGGGCTTACACAGATACGCAGTATTTT.